Presented here are 21 T cell receptor beta chains from one specimen sequenced in a study of cytomegalovirus exposure and HLA in healthy donors. The table came from immunoSEQ multiplex PCR; TCRdb's copy has only in-frame clones and leaves some out. The repertoire holds tens of thousands of clones, with roughly 96% as singletons. What was sequenced was PBMCs. The receptors were sampled from a man aged 18-30 years in good health and CMV-seronegative.

The chain employs TRBV5-1 and TRBJ2-7, with D maybe TRBD1 (5 bases). Per the germline V gene, CDR1 is SGHRS and CDR2 is YFSETQ. The CDR3 covers 13 residues. V dropped 5 bases and J dropped 0 bases, with 9 bases sitting between them. The CDR3 nucleotides read TGCGCCAGCAGGGGGCTTAGCTCCTACGAGCAGTACTTC. The encoded protein is CASRGLSSYEQYF. Drawing the rest from reference TRBV5-1 and TRBJ2-7, the complete variable domain is KAGVTQTPRYLIKTRGQQVTLSCSPISGHRSVSWYQQTPGQGLQFLFEYFSETQRNKGNFPGRFSGRQFSNSRSEMNVSTLELGDSALYLCASRGLSSYEQYFGPGTRLTVT.

This chain uses TRBV6-5 with TRBJ2-7; tentatively, D is TRBD1 (5 bases). The germline gives CDR1 MNHEY, CDR2 SVGAGI. The germline V and J ends were trimmed by 8 bases and 2 bases, with 10 bases remaining between them. The CDR3 extends over 12 amino acids. The CDR3 loop is CASGAGTYEQYF. The CDR3 region has the DNA TGTGCCAGCGGGGCCGGTACCTACGAGCAGTACTTC.

V usage is TRBV28 and J usage is TRBJ2-7; 8 bases match TRBD2. V lost 6 bases to trimming and J lost 1 base; unmatched junction nucleotides: 8. Germline loops: CDR1 MDHEN, CDR2 SYDVKM. The CDR3 covers 15 residues. For the CDR3, the DNA is TGTGCCAGCAGACCTACAGGACTAGCTTCCTACGAGCAGTACTTC. Translated: CASRPTGLASYEQYF.

CDR3: CASSVTGGNGELFF. Here the CDR3 DNA reads TGTGCCAGCAGCGTGACAGGGGGCAACGGGGAGCTGTTTTTT. V gene TRBV9 combines with J gene TRBJ2-2, with 10 bases matching TRBD1. The CDR3 runs to 14 residues. V lost 2 bases, J lost 7 bases, and 2 bases stayed unmatched. Germline loops: CDR1 SGDLS, CDR2 YYNGEE.

The gene calls are TRBV4-3 and TRBJ2-5; 9 bases match TRBD2. J was trimmed by 7 bases and V by 0 bases; bases with no gene match: 24. From germline, CDR1 is LGHNA and CDR2 YSLEER. The CDR3 totals 21 residues. The CDR3: CASSQELAGVWFSEDMGTQYF. The CDR3 DNA sequence: TGCGCCAGCAGCCAAGAATTAGCGGGAGTCTGGTTTTCGGAAGATATGGGGACCCAGTACTTC.

The DNA for the CDR3 is TGTGCCAGCAGCACCCGGGCTAGCGACTCCTACGAGCAGTACTTC. It is translated as CASSTRASDSYEQYF. This chain links TRBV7-9 with TRBJ2-7, with a tentative D call TRBD2 (6 bases). The CDR3 has 15 amino acids. CDR1 and CDR2 (germline): SEHNR, FQNEAQ (reference sequence). V was cut by 5 bases and J by 0 bases, with 14 bases left in between.

This rearrangement joins TRBV27 to TRBJ2-7; maybe TRBD1 (5 bases). CDR1 is MNHEY and CDR2 is SMNVEV in the germline V gene (reference sequence). The V and J ends lost 6 bases and 2 bases respectively, with 11 bases between them. The CDR3 length is 13 residues. The CDR3 loop is CASRRQSTYEQYF. CDR3 DNA sequence: TGTGCCAGCAGGAGACAGAGTACCTACGAGCAGTACTTC.

The chain links TRBV14 to TRBJ2-5; TRBD2 is a possible D gene (5 bases). The V end lost 10 bases, the J end lost 11 bases, and 20 bases lay between the germline ends. Germline loops: CDR1 SGHDN, CDR2 FVKESK. The CDR3 is made up of 12 amino acids. This CDR3 reads CATGRLLGEQYF. In nucleotides, the CDR3 is TGTGCCACTGGTCGCCTTTTGGGAGAACAGTACTTC.

To note about this clone: This same CDR3 is encoded by further DNA sequences in the sample. The rearrangement uses TRBV27 and TRBJ1-2, with D tentatively TRBD1 (6 bases). The V end was cut by 9 bases, the J end by 5 bases, with 19 bases between. The CDR3 has 14 amino acids. Germline V gene data show CDR1 as MNHEY and CDR2 as SMNVEV (reference sequence). CDR3: CASSPLGQRYGYTF. Written as DNA, the CDR3 is TGTGCCAGTTCTCCCCTCGGACAGAGATATGGCTACACCTTC.

The chain recombines TRBV6-4 with TRBJ2-3; 9 bases map to TRBD2. The V gene's germline CDR1 is MRHNA and CDR2 SNTAGT. V was pared by 3 bases and J by 1 base, with 8 bases of the junction left unmatched. There are 17 residues in the CDR3. CDR3 protein: CASSEWFRTSGTDTQYF. CDR3 nucleotide sequence: TGTGCCAGCAGTGAGTGGTTCCGGACTAGCGGCACAGATACGCAGTATTTT.

This chain uses TRBV5-1 with TRBJ2-3, with 7 bases that match TRBD2. Trimming cost V 4 bases and J 0 bases; bases outside gene matches: 2. Germline-derived CDR1 and CDR2 are SGHRS and YFSETQ. The CDR3 runs to 14 residues. As DNA, the CDR3 is TGCGCCAGCAGCGCGGGGGACAGCACAGATACGCAGTATTTT. This gives the protein CASSAGDSTDTQYF. Drawing the rest from reference TRBV5-1 and TRBJ2-3, the complete variable domain is KAGVTQTPRYLIKTRGQQVTLSCSPISGHRSVSWYQQTPGQGLQFLFEYFSETQRNKGNFPGRFSGRQFSNSRSEMNVSTLELGDSALYLCASSAGDSTDTQYFGPGTRLTVL.

The genes are TRBV5-4 and TRBJ2-7; 8 nucleotides line up with TRBD2. The CDR3 is 14 residues long. Germline V CDR1 and CDR2: SGHNT, YYREEE (reference sequence). The V gene end was trimmed by 0 bases and the J gene end by 6 bases; junction bases not matched to a gene: 5. The CDR3 coding sequence is TGTGCCAGCAGCTTGGCACTAGCGGCCGGCGAGCAGTACTTC. Protein sequence: CASSLALAAGEQYF.

The V call is TRBV28, the J call TRBJ2-7; the match to TRBD2 covers 12 bases. Germline CDR1 reads MDHEN; CDR2 reads SYDVKM. The CDR3 has 14 residues. The V and J ends lost 6 bases and 4 bases, in that order; junction bases with no gene match: 4. The CDR3 DNA reads TGTGCCAGCAGCCAGACTAGCGGGAGATACGAGCAGTACTTC. Translating gives CASSQTSGRYEQYF.

The chain couples TRBV18 to TRBJ2-5; D possibly corresponds to TRBD2 (6 bases). This CDR3 comprises 15 residues. The ends were cut back, 2 bases at V and 2 bases at J, with 12 bases in the middle. The germline CDR1 and CDR2 sequences are KGHSH and LQKENI. CDR3 in DNA: TGTGCCAGCTCACCAGCCCAAGGGAGGCAAGAGACCCAGTACTTC. It encodes CASSPAQGRQETQYF. Full variable domain (outside the CDR3, taken from reference TRBV18 and TRBJ2-5): NAGVMQNPRHLVRRRGQEARLRCSPMKGHSHVYWYRQLPEEGLKFMVYLQKENIIDESGMPKERFSAEFPKEGPSILRIQQVVRGDSAAYFCASSPAQGRQETQYFGPGTRLLVL.

The genes are TRBV9 and TRBJ1-4; the match to TRBD1 covers 9 bases. The CDR3 has 16 residues. V was clipped by 4 bases and J by 1 base; unmatched bases: 5. Germline-derived CDR1 and CDR2 are SGDLS and YYNGEE. As DNA, the CDR3 is TGTGCCAGCAGCAAACAGGGGGCTGGAACTAATGAAAAACTGTTTTTT. Its protein product is CASSKQGAGTNEKLFF. Drawing the rest from reference TRBV9 and TRBJ1-4, the complete variable domain is DSGVTQTPKHLITATGQRVTLRCSPRSGDLSVYWYQQSLDQGLQFLIQYYNGEERAKGNILERFSAQQFPDLHSELNLSSLELGDSALYFCASSKQGAGTNEKLFFGSGTQLSVL.

The rearrangement joins TRBV4-2 to TRBJ2-7, with D possibly being TRBD1 (6 bases). CDR3 length: 16 residues. The germline V gene has CDR1 LGHNA and CDR2 YNFKEQ. V lost 5 bases and J lost 0, with 17 bases in between. The CDR3 nucleotides read TGTGCCAGCAGCGAGCCCGGGACAACAATCTCCTACGAGCAGTACTTC. As protein: CASSEPGTTISYEQYF.

The chain links TRBV18 to TRBJ1-1; D gene uncertain. V lost 1 base to trimming and J lost 8 bases, with 14 bases between them. The CDR3 totals 14 residues. Per the germline V gene, CDR1 is KGHSH and CDR2 is LQKENI. The CDR3: CASSPREGGSEAFF. CDR3 nucleotides: TGTGCCAGCTCACCACGAGAGGGAGGCTCGGAAGCTTTCTTT.

As DNA, the CDR3 is TGTGCCAGTAACCTCGGGACAGGATCCTACGAGCAGTACTTC. Protein sequence: CASNLGTGSYEQYF. The chain recombines TRBV6-6 with TRBJ2-7; 8 nucleotides match TRBD1. Per the germline V gene, CDR1 is MNHNY and CDR2 is SVGAGI (reference sequence). The CDR3 has 14 amino acids. The V and J ends lost 9 bases and 1 base, in that order; junction bases with no gene match: 8.

The chain employs TRBV5-1 and TRBJ2-5; D perhaps matches TRBD1 (5 bases). Trimming took off 5 bases at V and 5 bases at J, with 7 bases between the two ends. CDR3 size: 11 residues. Germline loops: CDR1 SGHRS, CDR2 YFSETQ. The CDR3 protein is CASRNRETQYF. The CDR3 nucleotides read TGCGCCAGCAGAAACAGGGAGACCCAGTACTTC. Looking up the rest from reference TRBV5-1 and TRBJ2-5 gives the full variable domain: KAGVTQTPRYLIKTRGQQVTLSCSPISGHRSVSWYQQTPGQGLQFLFEYFSETQRNKGNFPGRFSGRQFSNSRSEMNVSTLELGDSALYLCASRNRETQYFGPGTRLLVL.

The V call is TRBV19, the J call TRBJ2-7, with D possibly matching TRBD1 (6 bases). The V gene's germline CDR1 is LNHDA and CDR2 SQIVND (reference sequence). CDR3 length: 14 residues. V was shortened by 4 bases and J by 5 bases, with 15 bases between the two germline ends. The CDR3 sequence is CASSNRADADEQYF. CDR3 in DNA: TGTGCCAGTAGTAACAGGGCAGACGCGGACGAGCAGTACTTC.

The rearrangement links TRBV5-1 to TRBJ2-2; weak D call: TRBD2 (5 bases). The CDR3 sequence is 15 residues long. Trimming removed 2 bases at V and 1 base at J, with 9 bases between. From germline, CDR1 is SGHRS and CDR2 YFSETQ. In DNA, the CDR3 is TGCGCCAGCAGCTTTAGGAGGTTGAACACCGGGGAGCTGTTTTTT. Translating gives CASSFRRLNTGELFF.